Following are 14 T cell receptor beta chains from one sample sequenced in a study of T-cell memory formation after mild COVID-19. TCRdb re-called the 5' RACE reads through MiXCR, storing one row per CDR3 protein. Of 550,000 to 600,000 distinct CDR3 sequences listed, about a fifth are singletons. Sequencing input: PBMCs or a T cell subset sorted from them (not recorded which). The source of these receptors is an adult woman who had mild COVID-19 (a few samples of this study predate the infection). Cell type and time point are not known.

This chain connects TRBV7-2 to TRBJ1-1; D is undetermined. The V end was cut by 7 bases, the J end by 0 bases, with 24 bases between. CDR1 and CDR2 from the germline V gene are SGHTA and FQGNSA. The CDR3 length is 18 residues. CDR3 nucleotides: TGTGCCAGCACCCAACATTGGGAGGGTGGGGTAATGAACACTGAAGCTTTCTTT. Residues: CASTQHWEGGVMNTEAFF.

This clonotype came up a few times. The chain carries TRBV10-3 and TRBJ2-5, with D unresolved. The V end lost 3 bases, the J end lost 5 bases, and 4 bases lay between the germline ends. There are 11 residues in the CDR3. Germline V lookup: CDR1 ENHRY, CDR2 SYGVKD. This CDR3 reads CAISDPETQYF. CDR3 sequence (DNA): TGTGCCATCAGTGACCCGGAGACCCAGTACTTC.

The chain links TRBV2 to TRBJ2-1, with a possible D match to TRBD2 (6 bases). This CDR3 is 16 amino acids long. Trimming left V 3 bases short and J 2 bases short, with 14 bases between. Germline CDR1 and CDR2: SNHLY and FYNNEI. This chain's CDR3 is CASSEEDGGAYNEQFF. The CDR3 nucleotides read TGTGCCAGCAGTGAGGAAGACGGGGGAGCCTACAATGAGCAGTTCTTC.

This clonotype was detected ten times or more. The chain has TRBV18 and TRBJ2-3; TRBD1 matches at 8 bases. Germline trimming cut 0 bases from V and 2 bases from J; bases unmatched to any gene: 4. Germline-derived CDR1 and CDR2 are KGHSH and LQKENI. CDR3 size: 16 residues. CDR3: CASSPPDRGFTDTQYF. CDR3 coding DNA: TGTGCCAGCTCACCACCCGACAGGGGATTCACAGATACGCAGTATTTT.

The chain joins TRBV20-1 to TRBJ2-5; TRBD1 is a possible D gene (6 bases). The CDR3 is 17 residues long. Germline CDR1 DFQATT, CDR2 SNEGSKA (reference sequence). Trimming cost V 0 bases and J 0 bases, with 17 bases left between them. CDR3 DNA sequence: TGCAGTGCTAGAGATCCTGACAGGCTAGGGTACCAAGAGACCCAGTACTTC. This encodes CSARDPDRLGYQETQYF.

This clonotype was counted between two and nine times. This chain uses TRBV7-9 with TRBJ1-1; D not certain. The V end was cut by 1 base, the J end by 1 base, with 10 bases between. This CDR3 has 15 residues. Germline V gene sequence: CDR1 SEHNR, CDR2 FQNEAQ (reference sequence). CDR3 region: CASSLDVGENTEAFF. In DNA form, the CDR3 reads TGTGCCAGCAGCTTAGATGTGGGAGAGAACACTGAAGCTTTCTTT.

V gene TRBV7-9 combines with J gene TRBJ1-1, with 8 bases identical to TRBD1. Looked up from germline, CDR1 is SEHNR and CDR2 is FQNEAQ (reference sequence). The trim removed 5 bases at V and 7 bases at J, leaving 12 bases unmatched. The CDR3 covers 15 residues. The CDR3 bases are TGTGCCAGCAGCCAAAACCCCAGGGGGCATGGTGAAGCTTTCTTT. Encoded protein: CASSQNPRGHGEAFF.

This clonotype showed up just a few times. The J gene is TRBJ2-7, the V gene TRBV3-1; 7 positions match TRBD2. Germline values: CDR1 LGHDT, CDR2 YNNKEL (reference sequence). This CDR3 has 16 residues. With 1 base clipped from V and 6 bases from J, the junction kept 12 bases outside the gene matches. The CDR3 region is CASSQAEIPGGGEQYF. In DNA form, the CDR3 reads TGTGCCAGCAGCCAAGCAGAGATCCCGGGGGGTGGCGAGCAGTACTTC.

V is TRBV7-8 and J is TRBJ2-1; 7 nucleotides align to TRBD2. Per the germline V gene, CDR1 is SGHVS and CDR2 is FQNEAQ. The junction had 13 bases not matched to a gene; V was cut back by 5 bases and J by 3 bases. This CDR3 contains 17 residues. CDR3: CASSLPIASGVYNEQFF. The CDR3 nucleotides are TGTGCCAGCAGCCTCCCAATCGCTAGCGGAGTCTACAATGAGCAGTTCTTC.

This clonotype has more than one count but fewer than ten. V and J are TRBV7-7 and TRBJ2-3; D perhaps matches TRBD1 (5 bases). The CDR3 runs 16 residues. Germline V gene data show CDR1 as SSHAT and CDR2 as FNYEAQ (reference sequence). Trimming stripped 1 base from V and 4 bases from J, with 15 bases between. In nucleotides, the CDR3 is TGTGCCAGCAGCTTAGGCCCTTGGGGCACGGCAGATACGCAGTATTTT. This sequence encodes CASSLGPWGTADTQYF.

This rearrangement joins TRBV7-9 to TRBJ2-7; weak D call: TRBD1 (6 bases). V shed 5 bases and J shed 9 bases, with 17 bases lying between them. The germline gives CDR1 SEHNR, CDR2 FQNEAQ (reference sequence). The CDR3 has 13 residues. The CDR3 sequence is CASSHVGADGQYF. In DNA, the CDR3 is TGTGCCAGCAGCCACGTGGGGGCAGATGGGCAGTACTTC.

J is TRBJ2-7 and V is TRBV10-3; 11 bases fit TRBD2. V shed 5 bases, J shed 2 bases, and the junction held 5 bases outside the gene matches. Germline assignment: CDR1 ENHRY and CDR2 SYGVKD. There are 15 residues in the CDR3. CDR3 nucleotide sequence: TGTGCCATCAGTTCCGGGACTAGCGGACCCTACGAGCAGTACTTC. It yields the protein CAISSGTSGPYEQYF.

This rearrangement joins TRBV5-1 to TRBJ2-7, with D perhaps matching TRBD2 (6 bases). The CDR3 runs to 12 residues. Germline CDR1 SGHRS, CDR2 YFSETQ. V was trimmed by 3 bases and J by 9 bases, leaving 13 bases between them. CDR3 DNA: TGCGCCAGCAGCTCGGACGGGGGTAGGCAGTACTTC. Protein product: CASSSDGGRQYF.

J is TRBJ2-7 and V is TRBV3-1; 9 bases align to TRBD1. The V gene end was trimmed by 2 bases and the J gene end by 10 bases; junction bases not matched to a gene: 12. The CDR3 runs 15 residues. The germline gives CDR1 LGHDT, CDR2 YNNKEL (reference sequence). For the CDR3, the DNA is TGTGCCAGCAGCCAACCGACGGACAGGGGCAGCATCCAGTACTTC. The encoded protein is CASSQPTDRGSIQYF.